These T cell receptor beta chains were read from a single sample in a study of T cell responses to AZD1222 COVID-19 vaccine. TCRdb's copy holds only in-frame clones and misses some; the assay was immunoSEQ multiplex PCR. The data show about 200,000 clones, 93% seen once. The sequencing here drew on peripheral blood, taken on day 0 of MenACWY control vaccination. All receptors derive from an adult in good health. The CDR3 runs from the conserved cysteine through the conserved F or W. Each record gives: V gene, D gene, clone size, J gene, CDR3 protein, CDR3 DNA. A D gene is named only where the DNA matches it firmly. The size entry is marked missing in some rows and otherwise reads once, few, many or a size class.

TRBV4-3,-,-,TRBJ1-2,CASRKDPYGYTF,TGCGCCAGCAGAAAAGACCCCTATGGCTACACCTTC
TRBV18,TRBD2,-,TRBJ2-7,CASSPSNPGLAGPLEQYF,TGTGCCAGCTCACCTTCCAACCCGGGGCTAGCGGGTCCCTTAGAGCAGTACTTC
TRBV29-1,-,once,TRBJ1-1,CSVVLGNTEAFF,TGCAGCGTAGTCCTGGGAAACACTGAAGCTTTCTTT
TRBV27,-,-,TRBJ1-2,CASSSWADSYGYTF,TGTGCCAGCAGTTCTTGGGCTGACAGCTATGGCTACACCTTC
TRBV4-3,-,-,TRBJ1-2,CASSINNNYGYTF,TGCGCCAGCAGCATAAACAATAACTATGGCTACACCTTC
TRBV6-4,TRBD1,once,TRBJ1-2,CASSPSGTESNYGYTF,TGTGCCAGCAGTCCATCCGGGACAGAGTCTAACTATGGCTACACCTTC
TRBV5-8,-,-,TRBJ1-3,CASSFSRSAGNTIYF,TGTGCCAGCAGCTTTAGCAGGTCGGCTGGAAACACCATATATTTT
TRBV28,TRBD1,-,TRBJ1-5,CASSSGQSWQPQHF,TGTGCCAGCAGTTCGGGACAGTCGTGGCAGCCCCAGCATTTT
TRBV28,-,-,TRBJ2-1,CASSTFVVHEQFF,TGTGCCAGCAGCACCTTCGTCGTCCATGAGCAGTTCTTC
TRBV15,-,-,TRBJ2-2,CATSSRIGELFF,TGTGCCACCAGCTCAAGAATCGGGGAGCTGTTTTTT
TRBV5-6,-,few,TRBJ2-1,CASRRRIAYNEQFF,TGTGCCAGCAGGCGACGGATCGCCTACAATGAGCAGTTCTTC
TRBV5-4,TRBD2,once,TRBJ2-5,CASSLGTSGGYQETQYF,TGTGCCAGCAGCTTGGGGACTAGCGGGGGGTATCAAGAGACCCAGTACTTC
TRBV14,TRBD1,-,TRBJ2-5,CASSRDRSQETQYF,TGTGCCAGCAGCCGGGACAGGAGCCAAGAGACCCAGTACTTC
TRBV6-2/TRBV6-3,-,-,TRBJ2-5,CASSLDYRETQYF,TGTGCCAGCAGCCTGGACTATCGGGAGACCCAGTACTTC
TRBV7-2,TRBD1,-,TRBJ1-4,CASSPRTGGTNEKLFF,TGTGCCAGCAGCCCTCGGACAGGGGGAACTAATGAAAAACTGTTTTTT
TRBV5-4,-,-,TRBJ2-5,CASRPDTLKETQYF,TGTGCCAGCAGACCCGACACGCTTAAAGAGACCCAGTACTTC
TRBV7-2,-,-,TRBJ1-4,CASKRQSSEKLFF,TGTGCCAGCAAAAGGCAGTCATCTGAAAAACTGTTTTTT
TRBV5-1,TRBD1,-,TRBJ1-5,CASSLGTGGSSQPQHF,TGCGCCAGCAGCTTGGGTACAGGGGGCAGTTCTCAGCCCCAGCATTTT
TRBV13,-,once,TRBJ2-3,CASSTSTDTQYF,TGTGCCAGCAGCACAAGCACAGATACGCAGTATTTT
TRBV6-2/TRBV6-3,-,-,TRBJ1-2,CASSPRQRYGYTF,TGTGCCAGCAGCCCCCGACAGCGCTATGGCTACACCTTC
TRBV7-9,TRBD2,-,TRBJ2-7,CASSFAGGTSYEQYF,TGTGCCAGCAGCTTTGCGGGGGGGACTTCTTACGAGCAGTACTTC
TRBV2,TRBD1,-,TRBJ1-1,CASSERDREYTEAFF,TGTGCCAGCAGTGAAAGGGACAGGGAATATACTGAAGCTTTCTTT
TRBV7-2,-,-,TRBJ2-2,CASSVGATGTGELFF,TGTGCCAGCAGCGTAGGGGCTACCGGCACCGGGGAGCTGTTTTTT
TRBV29-1,-,-,TRBJ2-7,CSVGLGSKGSYEQYF,TGCAGCGTTGGTTTGGGCAGCAAGGGGTCCTACGAGCAGTACTTC
TRBV3-1/TRBV3-2,-,-,TRBJ1-2,CASTPALPGGLYGYTF,TGTGCCAGCACCCCTGCCCTCCCGGGGGGCCTCTATGGCTACACCTTC
TRBV7-9,-,-,TRBJ1-2,CASSLAGGANYGYTF,TGTGCCAGCAGCTTAGCGGGGGGAGCTAACTATGGCTACACCTTC
TRBV28,-,-,TRBJ2-3,CASSSRSGTDTQYF,TGTGCCAGCAGTTCAAGGTCGGGCACAGATACGCAGTATTTT
TRBV28,-,-,TRBJ1-5,CASSSGAYSNQPQHF,TGTGCCAGCAGCTCCGGGGCCTATAGCAATCAGCCCCAGCATTTT
TRBV14,-,once,TRBJ1-6,CASSQASGGSPLHF,TGTGCCAGCAGCCAAGCAAGTGGGGGTTCACCCCTCCACTTT
TRBV4-3,-,-,TRBJ2-7,CASSQDRGGRAYF,TGCGCCAGCAGCCAAGATCGAGGCGGGCGGGCGTACTTC
TRBV5-1,-,once,TRBJ2-1,CASSLESRKEGEQFF,TGCGCCAGCAGCTTGGAATCTCGTAAGGAGGGTGAGCAGTTCTTC
TRBV5-4,TRBD1,-,TRBJ1-4,CASSLQGHNEKLFF,TGTGCCAGCAGCTTACAGGGGCACAATGAAAAACTGTTTTTT
TRBV2,-,-,TRBJ1-1,CASKGRGGDTEAFF,TGTGCCAGCAAAGGGAGGGGAGGGGACACTGAAGCTTTCTTT
TRBV18,-,-,TRBJ1-4,CASSPPGRTNEKLFF,TGTGCCAGCTCACCCCCGGGACGGACTAATGAAAAACTGTTTTTT
TRBV5-4,-,-,TRBJ1-1,CASSDGGQGVEAFF,TGTGCCAGCAGCGATGGGGGCCAGGGCGTAGAAGCTTTCTTT
TRBV9,TRBD1,once,TRBJ1-6,CASSQETGANSPLHF,TGTGCCAGCAGCCAAGAGACAGGGGCGAATTCACCCCTCCACTTT
TRBV7-2,TRBD1,-,TRBJ1-2,CASSLGDRNYGYTF,TGTGCCAGCAGCTTAGGGGACAGGAACTATGGCTACACCTTC
TRBV5-8,-,-,TRBJ1-1,CASSLPRTPNTEAFF,TGTGCCAGCAGCTTGCCAAGGACACCGAACACTGAAGCTTTCTTT
TRBV3-1/TRBV3-2,TRBD1,-,TRBJ1-4,CASSQGGTVNNEKLFF,TGTGCCAGCAGCCAGGGGGGGACAGTCAATAATGAAAAACTGTTTTTT
TRBV9,TRBD1,once,TRBJ2-4,CASSPETGERKNIQYF,TGTGCCAGCAGCCCAGAGACAGGGGAACGCAAAAACATTCAGTACTTC
TRBV4-3,-,-,TRBJ2-6,CASSQALVRTPPGANVLTF,TGCGCCAGCAGCCAAGCTTTAGTCCGTACCCCCCCTGGGGCCAACGTCCTGACTTTC
TRBV4-3,TRBD1,once,TRBJ1-1,CASSGDSLNTEAFF,TGCGCCAGCAGCGGGGACAGCTTGAACACTGAAGCTTTCTTT
TRBV30,-,-,TRBJ2-7,CAYEDGGTSYEQYF,TGTGCCTACGAAGATGGGGGAACGTCCTACGAGCAGTACTTC
TRBV7-2,-,-,TRBJ1-1,CASTSIPGTEAFF,TGTGCCAGCACCTCTATCCCGGGAACCGAAGCTTTCTTT
TRBV5-6,-,-,TRBJ1-2,CASQPWTGENYGYTF,TGTGCCAGCCAACCCTGGACGGGGGAGAACTATGGCTACACCTTC
TRBV3-1/TRBV3-2,TRBD1,-,TRBJ1-1,CASSQVPRQGRTEAFF,TGTGCCAGCAGCCAAGTCCCGAGACAGGGAAGGACTGAAGCTTTCTTT
TRBV27,-,-,TRBJ2-6,CASQTLAGANVLTF,TGTGCCAGCCAGACTTTGGCCGGGGCCAACGTCCTGACTTTC
TRBV5-7,TRBD1,-,TRBJ1-4,CASSLWTGRHEKLFF,TGTGCCAGCAGCCTATGGACAGGTCGACATGAAAAACTGTTTTTT
TRBV18,TRBD1,-,TRBJ1-5,CASSSRQGDQQPQHF,TGTGCCAGCTCATCGAGACAGGGGGACCAACAGCCCCAGCATTTT
TRBV21-1,-,-,TRBJ2-3,CASSKYLRGTSPDTQYF,TGTGCCAGCAGCAAATATTTGAGGGGGACCTCCCCAGATACGCAGTATTTT
TRBV7-3,-,once,TRBJ1-1,CASSLTARVGAEAFF,TGTGCCAGCAGCTTAACGGCCAGGGTAGGGGCTGAAGCTTTCTTT
TRBV6-5,-,-,TRBJ1-1,CASSPSTGRVTEAFF,TGTGCCAGCAGCCCCTCGACAGGCCGGGTGACTGAAGCTTTCTTT
TRBV18,TRBD1,-,TRBJ1-3,CASSQGQGPYGNTIYF,TGTGCCAGCTCACAAGGACAGGGGCCGTATGGAAACACCATATATTTT
TRBV7-2,-,-,TRBJ1-1,CASSLTGPTSEAFF,TGTGCCAGCAGCTTGACCGGACCCACTAGTGAAGCTTTCTTT